The present TCR beta chain was sequenced within a study of T cells after yellow fever vaccination (dated by TCRdb to about 2019). Regarding the complete study: Libraries from fractions with low cell numbers were prepared with the SMART-Seq v4 Ultra Low Input RNA kit. Two healthy male donors, one aged 18 to 30 and one aged 30 to 40 years, made up the cohort. Bulk TCR alpha and beta repertoires were sequenced longitudinally to track T-cell clones before and after primary and booster YFV17D yellow fever vaccination. Blood samples were taken at several timepoints before and after primary and secondary immunization, and bulk PBMC replicates and cell subsets were isolated.

The sequencer was an Illumina NovaSeq 6000. Synthesis of TCR cDNA relied on 5'RACE template switching, a step that introduced a universal primer site along with unique molecular identifiers. Priming of cDNA synthesis was performed from both the TCR alpha and TCR beta constant segments. Two PCR steps were used to amplify libraries, with sample barcodes and sequencing adapters being added in the second step. Sequencing of the libraries was done on either Illumina HiSeq 2500 (2x100 bp) or NovaSeq (2x150 bp). Concerning the study's data processing: Reads were demultiplexed and collapsed into UMI consensus sequences with MIGEC, and V(D)J alignment was performed with MiXCR. Vaccine-responding clonotypes were defined with edgeR using replicate PBMC samples, requiring FDR below 0.01 and a log2 fold change above 5 up to day 15. Each bulk clonotype received a CD4 or CD8 identity based on whether the sequenced CD4 or CD8 repertoire contained that clonotype at higher abundance. Through fastp at Q25 and MiXCR, TCRdb rebuilt clones from the public reads, retaining in-frame beta chains. Entries are consolidated by CDR3 protein sequence, retaining the most common genes and DNA. For this entry, the V and J calls and clone size follow TCRdb and not the study's own pipeline. The sample table shows some 260,000 distinct CDR3 sequences, and roughly 5.6% are seen once. Roughly 3.3% of the sample is in the top ten clones.

The CDR3 goes from the cysteine to the phenylalanine over 12 residues. The only DNA kept is the CDR3, 36 bases in frame from the first base. Trimming leaves V shorter by 9 bases and J shorter by 2 bases, with the junction holding 3 bases beyond the gene matches. Broader findings and caveats from the paper: Computational filtering was needed because FACS-sorted repertoires could contain abundant contaminating clonotypes from the bulk population. Compared with the primary T-cell response, the secondary T-cell response was weaker but faster, peaking on day 5 rather than day 15. A small fraction of clonotypes appeared in both the CD4 and CD8 compartments, likely as a result of convergent recombination. Most clones expanded after primary vaccination were re-detected after the booster (about 96% of CD4 and 88% of CD8), suggesting broad memory maintenance. Because only a couple of donors were included in the study, the extent to which the findings can be generalized is limited.

Regarding this clonotype: The antigen it binds to is not known. Per-base qualities were not stored, and no clone one base away is much larger.

The treatment or condition label, read with the paper, signifies: live attenuated yellow fever vaccine strain. PBMCs were isolated from peripheral blood using a standard Ficoll-Paque protocol. Dynabeads CD4 and CD8 positive selection kits were used to isolate CD4 and CD8 T-cell fractions. TriZol was used to extract RNA from bulk PBMCs, CD4 and CD8 fractions, and dextramer-positive and dextramer-negative fractions. The clonotype comes from a man between 18 and 29 years old who received the YFV17D yellow fever vaccine. Recombination linked TRBV5-7 to TRBJ2-3; 7 bases in the middle match TRBD1. TRBV5-7 is designated an ORF whose function remains uncertain. This specimen was CD4+ T cells sorted from PBMCs, taken on the day of the yellow fever booster vaccination. The CDR3 region reads CATGTVTDTQYF. DNA sequence: TGTGCCACCGGGACAGTCACAGATACGCAGTATTTT.